The rows below give T cell receptor beta chains drawn from one sample of a study of tumor-infiltrating lymphocytes in primary liver carcinoma. TCRdb independently ran MiXCR on the multiplex PCR reads; one entry per CDR3 protein. The sample holds some 190,000 distinct CDR3 sequences, around 85% seen once. The sample taken for sequencing was tumor tissue from primary liver carcinoma. Receptors originate from a man aged 35-49 years with primary liver carcinoma and hepatitis B virus infection. The CDR3 runs from the conserved cysteine through the conserved F or W. D genes are given only for firm matches. The listing skips clone size in some rows; elsewhere it reads once, few, many or a size class.

J	size	V	D	DNA	CDR3
TRBJ2-1	.	TRBV12-3/TRBV12-4	TRBD1	TGCGCCAGCAGTTTACCCGACAGGGGAGAACAGTTCTTC	CASSLPDRGEQFF
TRBJ2-7	.	TRBV7-2	TRBD2	TGTGCCAGCAGCTTGAGGACTAGCGGGAGAAAATCCTACGAGCAGTACTTC	CASSLRTSGRKSYEQYF
TRBJ2-6	.	TRBV11-1	.	TGTGTCAGCAGCTTGAGCAGTGCTGTGGCCAACATCCTGACTTTC	CVSSLSSAVANILTF
TRBJ1-4	.	TRBV12-3/TRBV12-4	.	TGTGCCAACAGTTTAGCTGGGATCGAAAAACTGTTTTTT	CANSLAGIEKLFF
TRBJ2-1	.	TRBV4-3	.	TGCGCCAGCAGCCAAGATCGGATGGACTTCTACAATGAGCAGTTCTTC	CASSQDRMDFYNEQFF
TRBJ2-1	many	TRBV24-1	TRBD1	TGTGCCACCAGTGACTCGGGGACAGGGAACAATGAGCAGTTCTTC	CATSDSGTGNNEQFF
TRBJ1-2	.	TRBV11-1	.	TGTGACAGCAGCTTCGTCCATAGCTATGGCTACACCTTC	CDSSFVHSYGYTF
TRBJ2-1	.	TRBV4-2	TRBD2	TGTGCCAGCAGCCAAGTAGGCGGGAGTGTCAATGAGCAGTTCTTC	CASSQVGGSVNEQFF
TRBJ2-2	.	TRBV4-3	TRBD2	TGCGCCAACAGCCAAACCACTAGCGGACATACGAACAACGGGGAGCTGTTTTTT	CANSQTTSGHTNNGELFF
TRBJ2-5	.	TRBV6-2/TRBV6-3	.	TGTGCCAGCAGTCCTGGCAGGGGTGGACAAGAGACCCAGTACTTC	CASSPGRGGQETQYF
TRBJ2-3	once	TRBV11-1	.	TGTACCAGCAGCTCTGGGGGAAACTCTGTTGGAGCCCCCACAGATACGCAGTATTTT	CTSSSGGNSVGAPTDTQYF
TRBJ1-4	.	TRBV4-1	.	TGCGCCAGCACCCAAGACACGGGATTAAATGAAAAACTCTTTTTT	CASTQDTGLNEKLFF
TRBJ2-3	.	TRBV29-1	TRBD1	TGCAGCATGCCGGGACAGGGAAGCACAGATACGCAGTATTTT	CSMPGQGSTDTQYF
TRBJ2-7	.	TRBV5-6	TRBD2	TGTACCAGCAACAATACTTGGCGGGAGGGCTCATACGAGCAGTACTTC	CTSNNTWREGSYEQYF
TRBJ2-4	.	TRBV11-1	TRBD2	TGTGCTAGCAACTTTCCCGGGACTACTGGGACCAAAAACATTCAATACTTC	CASNFPGTTGTKNIQYF
TRBJ2-1	.	TRBV19	.	TGTGCCAGTAGTACCCGGGACATAACTCCCCCGGGGGATGAGCAGTTCTTC	CASSTRDITPPGDEQFF
TRBJ2-7	.	TRBV29-1	TRBD2	TGCAGCTTCGGGACTAGCGGGAGGTCTGGGGAGCAATACTTC	CSFGTSGRSGEQYF
TRBJ1-5	.	TRBV16	.	TGTGCCAGCAGCCCGGGGGGCGGGGCGGAACAGCCCCATCATTTT	CASSPGGGAEQPHHF
TRBJ2-1	.	TRBV6-1	.	TGTGCCAGTAGCTACAAAGAGCAGTTCTTC	CASSYKEQFF
TRBJ2-3	.	TRBV12-3/TRBV12-4	.	TGTGCCAGCAGTTCGAGGACTGGCGGTGTCACAGATACGCAGTATTTT	CASSSRTGGVTDTQYF
TRBJ2-4	once	TRBV11-2	.	TGTGCCAGCACCACATGGGCGGTAGCCATAAACATTCAGTACTTC	CASTTWAVAINIQYF
TRBJ2-3	.	TRBV6-1	.	TGTGCCAGCAGTGAATACGACATGGGGTGGGATACGCAGTATTTT	CASSEYDMGWDTQYF
TRBJ1-1	.	TRBV6-5	.	TGTGCCAGCATGAGCCTCGTTGCCCATGAAGCTTCCTTT	CASMSLVAHEASF
TRBJ2-3	.	TRBV11-2	TRBD2	TGTCTCAGCAGCTTACTCAGACTAGCGGGAGGGCCGATCGCAGATACGCAGTATTTT	CLSSLLRLAGGPIADTQYF
TRBJ2-1	many	TRBV30	.	TGTGCCTGGAGCCCACCGGGGGCATATTTAGGTGAGCAGTTCTTC	CAWSPPGAYLGEQFF
TRBJ2-1	.	TRBV6-2/TRBV6-3	.	TGTGCCAGCAGTCGTAACTCTCGACAAGGGTTCTTC	CASSRNSRQGFF
TRBJ2-3	.	TRBV9	TRBD2	TGTGCCAGCAGCGTAGTGGGGACTAGCGTGGGAGATACGCACTATTTT	CASSVVGTSVGDTHYF
TRBJ1-2	.	TRBV4-1	.	TGCGGGAGCAGCCAAGTGGGGGGCAATGACTATGACTACACCTTC	CGSSQVGGNDYDYTF
TRBJ2-1	.	TRBV29-1	.	TGCAGTGTTGAATTCCGGTGCAGTGAGCAGTTCTTC	CSVEFRCSEQFF
TRBJ2-3	.	TRBV11-3	TRBD2	TGTGCCAGCAGTTTGGGCGGGAGGCGGACAGATACGCAGTATTTC	CASSLGGRRTDTQYF
TRBJ1-6	once	TRBV11-1	.	TGTGTCAGCAGCCGGATACTGGTTTCACCCCTTCATTTT	CVSSRILVSPLHF
TRBJ2-3	.	TRBV6-2/TRBV6-3	TRBD2	TGTGCCAGCAGTTACGGCCTAGCGGGAAACACAGATACGCAGTATTTT	CASSYGLAGNTDTQYF
TRBJ2-7	.	TRBV6-2/TRBV6-3	TRBD2	TGTGCCAGCGGACTAGCGGGAGGGACCTACGACCAGTACTTC	CASGLAGGTYDQYF
TRBJ1-5	.	TRBV6-2/TRBV6-3	.	TGTGCCAGCAGCCCACCGGTCGCGGGGACTAGCAATCAGCCCCAGCATTTT	CASSPPVAGTSNQPQHF
TRBJ1-1	.	TRBV3-1	.	TGTGCCAGCACCAATGGGTACACTGAAGCTTTCTTT	CASTNGYTEAFF
TRBJ2-2	.	TRBV11-2	.	TGTGTCAGCAGCCCACGGACAGCTACGAACACCGGGGAGCTGTTTTTC	CVSSPRTATNTGELFF
TRBJ2-3	.	TRBV5-1	TRBD1	TGCGCATGCAGCTCGACAGGGGGCGAACGAGATACGCAGTATTTT	CACSSTGGERDTQYF
TRBJ2-2	many	TRBV5-6	TRBD1	TGTGCCAGCAGCTTGGTCGCAGGGGGCACCGGGGAGCTGTTTTTT	CASSLVAGGTGELFF
TRBJ2-2	.	TRBV12-3/TRBV12-4	.	TGTACCAGCAGTTTAGCTCCAGCGGGTGTGACCGAGGAGCTGTTTTTT	CTSSLAPAGVTEELFF
TRBJ1-2	.	TRBV5-6	.	TGTGCCTGCAGCTCCGGGAAATCTGGCTATACCTTC	CACSSGKSGYTF
TRBJ2-2	once	TRBV12-3/TRBV12-4	.	.	CASSLLVARGTGELFF
TRBJ2-1	.	TRBV11-3	.	TGTGCTAGCAGCTTAGGTGTCTTGAACAATGAGCAGTTCTTC	CASSLGVLNNEQFF
TRBJ1-5	.	TRBV6-2/TRBV6-3	.	TGTGTCAGCAGTTACGACAGATATCAGCCCCAGCATTTT	CVSSYDRYQPQHF
TRBJ1-6	.	TRBV11-2	.	.	CASCFAAGTANSPSHF
TRBJ2-5	few	TRBV11-2	.	TGTACCAGCAGCTTAACATGGGCGGGAGAGACCCAGTACTTC	CTSSLTWAGETQYF
TRBJ2-1	many	TRBV7-8	TRBD2	TGTGCCAGCAGCTTAGCTCCTAGCGGGAGCCATGGGGGCTACAATGAGCAGTTCTTC	CASSLAPSGSHGGYNEQFF
TRBJ2-5	.	TRBV11-1	.	TGCGCCAGCAACCCTAGCTCAATCCGGGGTACTGGGCGGGAGACCCAGTACTTC	CASNPSSIRGTGRETQYF
TRBJ2-1	.	TRBV6-6	.	TGTGCCAGGAGTTACCCGGGAGACGGGTACAATGAGCAGATCTTC	CARSYPGDGYNEQIF
TRBJ1-1	.	TRBV29-1	.	TGCGGCGTCCACCAGGCTCAGGGAGGTATTGAAGCTTTCTTT	CGVHQAQGGIEAFF
TRBJ1-5	many	TRBV6-1	TRBD1	TGTGCCAGCAGTAACGTGGACAGGGGAGGCCAGCCCCAGCATTTT	CASSNVDRGGQPQHF
TRBJ1-5	once	TRBV11-2	.	TGTGGCAGCAGCTTAGTAGGGCTAATAGGGAGCAATCAGCCCCAGCATTTT	CGSSLVGLIGSNQPQHF